This entry concerns a single TCR beta chain. This clonotype has at least ten counts. Its recognized antigen is unknown. Nothing much larger sits one base from this clone, and base qualities are not available. The sample comes from a study of CD8 T cells in ankylosing spondylitis (dated by TCRdb to 2017 to 2019). The study in broad terms: The study profiled T cell receptor beta repertoires in healthy donors and ankylosing spondylitis patients to find disease-linked TCR variants. The full study cohort comprised some 27 ankylosing spondylitis patients and about 110 healthy donors. Peripheral blood was sampled, and synovial fluid was also collected from ankylosing spondylitis patients.

The CDR3, cysteine through phenylalanine, is 16 amino acids long. Only the CDR3 portion is preserved as DNA: 48 bases, with reading frame beginning at the first base. CDR1 MDHEN and CDR2 SYDVKM are derived from the germline V gene. Trimming removed 1 base from V and 3 bases from J; the gene matches leave 7 bases unexplained. Overall study results and their limits: A CD8+ phenotype was shown by the disease-linked clones, which were found at relatively low frequencies in peripheral blood. Significant enrichment of the disease-linked clones was reported in matched synovial fluid samples from ankylosing spondylitis patients. Blood from ankylosing spondylitis patients appeared to be characterized by a TCR beta motif made up of about 8 highly homologous amino acid variants. Some motif variants had previously been reported in the synovial fluid and blood of reactive arthritis patients, which suggests shared mechanisms of disease initiation.

The sequencer listed for this sample is Illumina HiSeq 2500. TCR beta libraries were prepared by quantitative 5'-RACE with molecular barcodes. From the authors' description of their analysis: To identify disease-linked TCR variants, a new computational method was used, one built on a probabilistic model of VDJ rearrangement. The public reads were quality trimmed at Q25 with fastp and then assembled into clones with MiXCR by TCRdb, keeping productive beta chains. Rows with a matching CDR3 protein are joined into one entry that keeps the most common DNA and genes. TCRdb's processing, not the study's, gives the V and J calls here. This sample lists 100,000 to 150,000 distinct CDR3 sequences; 12% to 15% were detected once. The ten largest account for about 2.7% of the sample.

The V and J genes are TRBV28 and TRBJ2-7, with TRBD1 matching 9 junction bases. The sample comprised blood, either unsorted or a sorted T cell fraction (not recorded which). This receptor was obtained from a female donor with ankylosing spondylitis or in good health (not recorded which). The base sequence is TGTGCCAGCAGTTTATCGGGTAGGGGACAGGGCTACGAGCAGTACTTC. It is translated as CASSLSGRGQGYEQYF.